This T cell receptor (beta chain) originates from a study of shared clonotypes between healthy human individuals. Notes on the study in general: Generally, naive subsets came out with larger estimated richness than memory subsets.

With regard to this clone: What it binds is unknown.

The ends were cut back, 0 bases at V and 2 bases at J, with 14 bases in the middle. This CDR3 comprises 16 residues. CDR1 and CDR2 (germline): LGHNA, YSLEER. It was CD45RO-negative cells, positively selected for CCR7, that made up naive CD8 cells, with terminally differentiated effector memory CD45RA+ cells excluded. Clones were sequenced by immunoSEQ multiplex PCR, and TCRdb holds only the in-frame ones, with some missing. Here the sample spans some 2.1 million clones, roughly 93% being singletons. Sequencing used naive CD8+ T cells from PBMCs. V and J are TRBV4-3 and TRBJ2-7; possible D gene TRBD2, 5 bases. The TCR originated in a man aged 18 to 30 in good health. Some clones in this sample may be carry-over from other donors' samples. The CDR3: CASSQDLRAEAYEQYF. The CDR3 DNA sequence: TGCGCCAGCAGCCAAGATCTCAGAGCGGAGGCCTACGAGCAGTACTTC.